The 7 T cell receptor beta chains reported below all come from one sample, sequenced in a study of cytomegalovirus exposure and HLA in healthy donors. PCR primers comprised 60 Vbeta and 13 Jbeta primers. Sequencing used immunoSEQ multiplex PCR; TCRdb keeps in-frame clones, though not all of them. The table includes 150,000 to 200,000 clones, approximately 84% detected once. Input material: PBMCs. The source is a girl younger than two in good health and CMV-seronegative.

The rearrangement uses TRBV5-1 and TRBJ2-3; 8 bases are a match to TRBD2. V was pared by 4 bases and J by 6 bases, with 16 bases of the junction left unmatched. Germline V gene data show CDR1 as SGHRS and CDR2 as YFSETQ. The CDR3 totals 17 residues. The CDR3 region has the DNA TGCGCCAGCAGCCCGGCGGGGGGACCAAACTTTGGCGATACGCAGTATTTT. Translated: CASSPAGGPNFGDTQYF.

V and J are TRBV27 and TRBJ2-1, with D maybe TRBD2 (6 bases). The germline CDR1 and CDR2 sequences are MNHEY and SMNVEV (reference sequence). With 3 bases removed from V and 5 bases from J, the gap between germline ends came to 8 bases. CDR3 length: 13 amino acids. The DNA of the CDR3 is TGTGCCAGCAGTTTGCGGGGAAACAATGAGCAGTTCTTC. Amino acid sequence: CASSLRGNNEQFF.

The CDR3 sequence is CASSYSRQPTDTQYF. Here the CDR3 DNA reads TGTGCCAGCAGTTACTCGAGACAGCCAACAGATACGCAGTATTTT. The chain links TRBV6-5 to TRBJ2-3; possible D gene TRBD1, 5 bases. The CDR3 covers 15 residues. Trimming took 0 bases from V and 3 from J, leaving 10 bases between them. Per germline, CDR1 MNHEY and CDR2 SVGAGI.

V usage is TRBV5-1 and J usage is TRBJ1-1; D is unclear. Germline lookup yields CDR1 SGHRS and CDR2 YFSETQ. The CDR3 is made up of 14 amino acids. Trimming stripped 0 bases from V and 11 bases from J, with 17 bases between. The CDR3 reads CASSLADPGLFAFF. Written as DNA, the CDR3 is TGCGCCAGCAGCTTGGCCGACCCGGGGTTATTCGCTTTCTTT. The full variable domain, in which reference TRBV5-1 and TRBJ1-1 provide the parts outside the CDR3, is KAGVTQTPRYLIKTRGQQVTLSCSPISGHRSVSWYQQTPGQGLQFLFEYFSETQRNKGNFPGRFSGRQFSNSRSEMNVSTLELGDSALYLCASSLADPGLFAFFGQGTRLTVV.

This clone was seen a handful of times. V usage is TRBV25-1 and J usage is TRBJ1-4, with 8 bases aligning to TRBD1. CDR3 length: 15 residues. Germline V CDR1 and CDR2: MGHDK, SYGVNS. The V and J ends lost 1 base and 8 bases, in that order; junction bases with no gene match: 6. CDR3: CASSEWAGGREKLFF. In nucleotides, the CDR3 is TGTGCCAGCAGTGAATGGGCAGGGGGCAGGGAAAAACTGTTTTTT.

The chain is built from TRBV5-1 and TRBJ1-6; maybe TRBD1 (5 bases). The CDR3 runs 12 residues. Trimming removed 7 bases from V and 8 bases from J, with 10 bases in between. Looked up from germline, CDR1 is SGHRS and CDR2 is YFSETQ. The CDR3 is CASGTGDSPLHF. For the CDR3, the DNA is TGCGCCAGCGGTACGGGGGATTCACCCCTCCACTTT.

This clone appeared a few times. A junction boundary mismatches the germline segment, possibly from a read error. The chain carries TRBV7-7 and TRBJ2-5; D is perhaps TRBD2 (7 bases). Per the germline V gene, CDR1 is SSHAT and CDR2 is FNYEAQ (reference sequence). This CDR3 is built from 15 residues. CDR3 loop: CASSLSGRGPETQYF. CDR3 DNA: TGTGCTAGCAGTCTCAGCGGGCGGGGGCCAGAGACCCAGTACTTC.